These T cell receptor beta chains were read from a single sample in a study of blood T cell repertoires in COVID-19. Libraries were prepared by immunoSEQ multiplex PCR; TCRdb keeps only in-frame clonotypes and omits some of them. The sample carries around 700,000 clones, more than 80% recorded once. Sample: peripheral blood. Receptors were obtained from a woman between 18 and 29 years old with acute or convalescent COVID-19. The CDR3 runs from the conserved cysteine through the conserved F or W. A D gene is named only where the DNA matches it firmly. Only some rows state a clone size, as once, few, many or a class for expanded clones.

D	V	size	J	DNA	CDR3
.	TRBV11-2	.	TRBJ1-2	TGTGCCAGCAGCCCACCGGGGGGAAACTATGGCTACACCTTC	CASSPPGGNYGYTF
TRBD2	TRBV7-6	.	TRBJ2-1	TGTGCCAGCACGCCGGCCAGCGGGGGGTACAATGAGCAGTTCTTC	CASTPASGGYNEQFF
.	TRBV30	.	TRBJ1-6	TGTGCCTGGAGTAATGGACAGAAGGGTTCACCCCTCCACTTT	CAWSNGQKGSPLHF
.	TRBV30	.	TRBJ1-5	TGTGCCTGGAGTGTACGGAGTAGGCGTGAGCCCCAGCATTTT	CAWSVRSRREPQHF
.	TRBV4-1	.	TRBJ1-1	TGCGCCAGCAGCCTCCTTCCGCGGGTCCGCCGCTGGGGCACTGAAGCTTTCTTT	CASSLLPRVRRWGTEAFF
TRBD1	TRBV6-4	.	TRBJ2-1	TGTGCCAGCAGTGACGCCGGACAGGGGTACAATGAGCAGTTCTTC	CASSDAGQGYNEQFF
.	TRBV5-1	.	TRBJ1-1	TGCGCCAGCAGCTTGGAAGGACACAGGGACACTGAAGCTTTCTTT	CASSLEGHRDTEAFF
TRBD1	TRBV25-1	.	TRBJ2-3	TGTGCCAGCAGTGAACTAGGGACAGGGCGGACAGATACGCAGTATTTT	CASSELGTGRTDTQYF
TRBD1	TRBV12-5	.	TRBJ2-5	TGTGCTAGTGGTTTGGTACATACAGGGGAAGAGACCCAGTACTTC	CASGLVHTGEETQYF
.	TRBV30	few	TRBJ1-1	TGTGCCTGGAAAGACGGGGACACTGAAGCTTTCTTT	CAWKDGDTEAFF
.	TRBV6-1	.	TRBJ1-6	TGTGCCAGCACTGAAGGGAGGATGGATAATTCACCCCTCCACTTT	CASTEGRMDNSPLHF
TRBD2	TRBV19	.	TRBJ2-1	TGTGCCAGTAGTACGACTAGCGGGGTCTACAATGAGCAGTTCTTC	CASSTTSGVYNEQFF
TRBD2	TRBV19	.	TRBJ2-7	TGTGCCAGTAGTAAGGCTACGGGGGGCGAGCAGTACTTC	CASSKATGGEQYF
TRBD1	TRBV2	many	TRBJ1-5	TGTGCCAGCAGCCCCGACAGGGGGCCTAGCAATCAGCCCCAGCATTTT	CASSPDRGPSNQPQHF